The rows below give T cell receptor beta chains drawn from one sample of a study of preoperative IRX-2 immunotherapy in early breast cancer. Using immunoSEQ multiplex PCR, the repertoire was profiled, and TCRdb retains in-frame clones only, with some absent. The table records over 950 clones, 67% of them present only once. This specimen was tumor tissue, taken before IRX-2 immunotherapy. The receptors stem from a human donor with breast cancer. CDR3s include the opening cysteine and the closing phenylalanine or tryptophan. D genes are given only for firm matches. Clone size, where shown, is once, few, many, or a class for clones that have expanded.

V gene	J gene	clone size	D gene	CDR3 length	CDR3 protein	CDR3 DNA
TRBV11-3	TRBJ2-5	NA	NA	14	CASSLVGGGETQYF	TGTGCCAGCAGCTTAGTCGGAGGCGGAGAGACCCAGTACTTC
TRBV11-3	TRBJ2-5	NA	TRBD1	17	CASSLGQPGTGGETQYF	TGTGCCAGCAGCTTAGGTCAACCAGGGACAGGGGGTGAGACCCAGTACTTC
TRBV28	TRBJ2-7	NA	TRBD1	14	CASSLLTGTYEQYF	TGTGCCAGCAGTTTACTGACAGGGACCTACGAGCAGTACTTC
TRBV7-1	TRBJ2-7	NA	TRBD1	16	CASSSSGGTGAREQYF	TGTGCCAGCAGCTCGTCTGGGGGGACAGGGGCGCGAGAGCAGTACTTC
TRBV6-7	TRBJ1-1	NA	NA	11	CASTGHTEAFF	TGTGCCAGCACCGGTCACACTGAAGCTTTCTTT
TRBV6-8	TRBJ1-1	NA	NA	13	CASSLNRDTEAFF	TGTGCCAGCAGTCTAAACAGGGATACTGAAGCTTTCTTT
TRBV7-1	TRBJ1-1	NA	NA	13	CASRLDLNTEAFF	TGTGCCAGCAGACTTGACTTGAACACTGAAGCTTTCTTT
TRBV11-3	TRBJ2-5	NA	NA	14	CASSLGTGRETQYF	TGTGCCAGCAGCTTAGGAACAGGGCGAGAGACCCAGTACTTC
TRBV15	TRBJ2-3	NA	NA	16	CATSREDVQATDTQYF	TGTGCCACCAGCAGAGAAGATGTACAGGCCACAGATACGCAGTATTTT
TRBV19	TRBJ1-1	few	NA	13	CASSKGLNTEAFF	TGTGCCAGTAGTAAAGGACTAAACACTGAAGCTTTCTTT
TRBV29-1	TRBJ1-4	few	NA	13	CSVVGGTNEKLFF	TGCAGCGTTGTCGGTGGCACTAATGAAAAACTGTTTTTT
TRBV6-8	TRBJ2-7	NA	NA	14	CAITRGGGFYEQYF	TGTGCCATCACCCGGGGAGGGGGCTTCTACGAGCAGTACTTC
TRBV28	TRBJ2-5	NA	NA	13	CASTSGGPRTQYF	TGTGCCAGCACCTCCGGGGGGCCGCGGACCCAGTACTTC
TRBV11-3	TRBJ1-1	NA	TRBD1	14	CASSRTGGASEAFF	TGTGCCAGCAGTCGGACAGGGGGAGCCTCTGAAGCTTTCTTT
TRBV19	TRBJ2-7	few	NA	15	CASSIDSGPPYEQYF	TGTGCCAGTAGTATAGATAGTGGACCGCCTTACGAGCAGTACTTC
TRBV6-8	TRBJ2-1	few	TRBD1	15	CASIIGTGSYNEQFF	TGTGCCAGCATCATCGGGACAGGGTCCTACAATGAGCAGTTCTTC
TRBV28	TRBJ2-3	NA	TRBD2	16	CASNGIAGGRTDTQYF	TGTGCCAGCAATGGAATAGCGGGAGGGAGAACAGATACGCAGTATTTT
TRBV5-1	TRBJ2-4	once	NA	15	CASSLDRVPQNIQYF	TGCGCCAGCAGCTTGGACAGGGTCCCCCAAAACATTCAGTACTTC
TRBV12-2	TRBJ2-3	NA	NA	15	CAIQWWLAGPDTQYF	TGTGCCATCCAATGGTGGCTAGCGGGCCCAGATACGCAGTATTTT
TRBV7-4	TRBJ2-1	NA	NA	16	CASSLSAGASYNEQFF	TGTGCCAGCAGCTTAAGCGCGGGCGCCTCCTACAATGAGCAGTTCTTC
TRBV11-3	TRBJ1-2	few	TRBD1	17	CASSSQGGQGEGYGYTF	TGTGCCAGCTCCTCCCAAGGGGGACAGGGGGAGGGTTATGGCTACACCTTC
TRBV19	TRBJ1-2	few	NA	13	CASSILDRYGYTF	TGTGCCAGTAGTATCCTCGACCGATATGGCTACACCTTC
TRBV14	TRBJ2-5	few	NA	13	CASSPLGKETQYF	TGTGCCAGCAGCCCGCTAGGGAAAGAGACCCAGTACTTC
TRBV10-2	TRBJ2-7	NA	NA	12	CASSDVGAWQYF	TGCGCCAGCAGTGACGTGGGAGCCTGGCAGTACTTC
TRBV6-8	TRBJ2-7	few	NA	15	CASKTGGPSSYEQYF	TGTGCCAGCAAAACTGGCGGCCCTTCCTCCTACGAGCAGTACTTC
TRBV19	TRBJ2-2	NA	NA	13	CASSIQGPGELFF	TGTGCCAGTAGTATTCAGGGGCCCGGGGAGCTGTTTTTT
TRBV5-1	TRBJ1-6	NA	TRBD1	14	CASSEGQANSPLHF	TGCGCCAGCAGCGAGGGACAGGCTAATTCACCCCTCCACTTT
TRBV18	TRBJ2-5	NA	NA	13	CASFPGVQETQYF	TGTGCCAGCTTTCCAGGGGTCCAAGAGACCCAGTACTTC
TRBV18	TRBJ1-2	NA	NA	14	CASSPWRETYGYTF	TGTGCCAGCTCACCATGGCGGGAAACCTATGGCTACACCTTC
TRBV11-3	TRBJ2-2	NA	TRBD1	14	CASKGQVNTGELFF	TGTGCCAGCAAGGGACAGGTGAACACCGGGGAGCTGTTTTTT
TRBV1	TRBJ1-4	NA	NA	14	CASSHQVGNEKLFF	TGCGCCAGCAGCCACCAGGTGGGAAATGAAAAACTGTTTTTT
TRBV6-8	TRBJ2-1	few	TRBD2	16	CASRTRTSSTYNEQFF	TGTGCCAGCAGAACTCGGACTAGCTCCACCTACAATGAGCAGTTCTTC
TRBV14	TRBJ2-2	once	TRBD1	18	CASSQEMARDRDVGELFF	TGTGCCAGCAGCCAAGAGATGGCGAGAGACAGGGATGTCGGGGAGCTGTTTTTT
TRBV19	TRBJ1-5	NA	NA	15	CASSIAMGGGQPQHF	TGTGCCAGTAGTATCGCGATGGGGGGTGGCCAGCCCCAGCATTTT
TRBV9	TRBJ2-3	NA	NA	16	CASSVGHRGGTDTQYF	TGTGCCAGCAGCGTAGGGCACCGGGGCGGGACAGATACGCAGTATTTT
TRBV6-8	TRBJ2-1	NA	TRBD2	15	CASRFGTSGGHEQFF	TGTGCCAGCAGATTCGGGACTAGCGGGGGCCATGAGCAGTTCTTC
TRBV23-1	TRBJ2-5	NA	TRBD2	15	CASSDLAGGEETQYF	TGCGCCAGCAGCGACTTAGCGGGGGGCGAGGAGACCCAGTACTTC
TRBV6-8	TRBJ2-7	NA	NA	16	CASSPTPHRSSYEQYF	TGTGCCAGCAGTCCCACCCCCCACAGGAGCTCCTACGAGCAGTACTTC
TRBV18	TRBJ2-7	NA	TRBD2	17	CASSPRSSSAGELEQYF	TGTGCCAGCTCACCACGGAGCAGCAGCGCGGGGGAACTCGAGCAGTACTTC
TRBV19	TRBJ1-6	NA	NA	17	CASCGGTQSSYNSPLHF	TGTGCCAGTTGCGGGGGAACGCAGAGCTCCTATAATTCACCCCTCCACTTT
TRBV11-1	TRBJ1-6	NA	NA	14	CASGLYSYNSPLHF	TGTGCCAGCGGCCTCTATTCCTATAATTCACCCCTCCACTTT
TRBV22-1	TRBJ1-1	NA	NA	14	CASSRLGGNTEAFF	TGTGCCAGCTCCCGCCTGGGGGGAAACACTGAAGCTTTCTTT
TRBV6-8	TRBJ1-5	NA	NA	15	CASRLGLYSNQPQHF	TGTGCCAGCAGGCTAGGACTGTATAGCAATCAGCCCCAGCATTTT
TRBV6-8	TRBJ2-2	few	NA	13	CASKEENTGELFF	TGTGCCAGCAAGGAGGAAAACACCGGGGAGCTGTTTTTT
TRBV11-3	TRBJ2-3	NA	NA	18	CASSLARVGIGSTDTQYF	TGTGCCAGCAGCTTGGCACGGGTTGGGATAGGTAGCACAGATACGCAGTATTTT
TRBV6-8	TRBJ1-5	once	TRBD1	15	CASNRDRVGGQPQHF	TGTGCCAGCAACAGAGACAGGGTCGGGGGTCAGCCCCAGCATTTT
TRBV29-1	TRBJ2-1	NA	NA	13	CSVGQSSYNEQFF	TGCAGCGTAGGACAGAGCTCCTACAATGAGCAGTTCTTC
TRBV19	TRBJ1-1	NA	TRBD1	12	CASSNLQGVAFF	TGTGCCAGTAGTAACCTACAGGGGGTAGCTTTCTTT
TRBV11-3	TRBJ2-2	few	TRBD1	16	CASSFGRGPDTGELFF	TGTGCCAGCAGCTTTGGCAGGGGGCCGGACACCGGGGAGCTGTTTTTT
TRBV6-8	TRBJ2-5	NA	NA	15	CASSPQNLGRETQYF	TGTGCCAGCAGCCCACAAAACTTGGGGCGGGAGACCCAGTACTTC
TRBV5-1	TRBJ2-3	NA	TRBD1	14	CASRPTGLTDTQYF	TGCGCCAGCAGACCGACAGGGTTGACAGATACGCAGTATTTT
TRBV11-3	TRBJ2-1	NA	NA	16	CASSLDLLSGVNEQFF	TGTGCCAGCAGCTTAGATCTCCTGTCGGGAGTCAATGAGCAGTTCTTC
TRBV11-3	TRBJ2-2	NA	NA	15	CASSPEFANTGELFF	TGTGCCAGCAGCCCAGAGTTCGCGAACACCGGGGAGCTGTTTTTT
TRBV18	TRBJ1-2	few	TRBD1	14	CASSLDRVNTGYTF	TGTGCCAGCTCCCTGGACAGGGTGAATACTGGCTACACCTTC
TRBV6-8	TRBJ2-7	few	TRBD2	15	CASSLSTSGSYEQYF	TGTGCCAGCAGTCTGTCGACTAGCGGGAGTTACGAGCAGTACTTC